The 7 T cell receptor beta chains reported below all come from one sample, sequenced in a study of shared clonotypes between healthy human individuals. Clones were read by immunoSEQ multiplex PCR, and TCRdb kept only the in-frame ones, dropping some. The table records over a million clones, approximately 98.5% of them present only once. The sequencing input was naive CD4+ T cells sorted from blood. The subset was: CD45RA+ positively selected. The origin of the receptors is a man younger than 45 in good health.

The rearrangement uses TRBV5-6 and TRBJ1-5; possibly TRBD1 for D (6 bases). Per the germline V gene, CDR1 is SGHDT and CDR2 is YYEEEE. V lost 1 base, J lost 5 bases, and 13 bases lay in between. The CDR3 runs to 15 residues. CDR3 protein: CASSLTGTSHQPQHF. In nucleotides, the CDR3 is TGTGCCAGCAGCTTGACAGGGACATCCCATCAGCCCCAGCATTTT.

The rearrangement uses TRBV10-3 and TRBJ2-1; D remains unclear. Germline V lookup: CDR1 ENHRY, CDR2 SYGVKD. This CDR3 is 13 amino acids long. Trimming left V 8 bases short and J 6 bases short, with 14 bases between. CDR3 sequence reads: CAIAPFEPNEQFF. The CDR3 DNA is TGTGCCATCGCCCCGTTCGAGCCCAATGAGCAGTTCTTC.

J is TRBJ2-1 and V is TRBV7-8; TRBD2 aligns across 11 bases. The germline V gene has CDR1 SGHVS and CDR2 FQNEAQ. The ends lost 1 base at V and 15 bases at J; junction bases unmatched: 2. CDR3 length: 12 amino acids. The CDR3 DNA is TGTGCCAGCAGCTTAGTTAGCGGGAGGGTGTTCTTC. Amino acid sequence: CASSLVSGRVFF.

CDR3 in amino acids: CASSLGPQGRGNQPQHF. The CDR3 DNA is TGTGCCAGCAGCTTAGGACCCCAGGGTCGGGGCAATCAGCCCCAGCATTTT. The chain joins TRBV7-9 to TRBJ1-5; TRBD1 is a possible D gene (5 bases). CDR3 length: 17 amino acids. Trimming left V 1 base short and J 2 bases short, with 15 bases between. The germline V gene encodes CDR1 SEHNR and CDR2 FQNEAQ (reference sequence).

This clone was picked up one time. This chain links TRBV28 with TRBJ1-4; 12 bases agree with TRBD1. The CDR3 extends over 14 amino acids. Unmatched junction bases numbered 8, after V lost 7 bases and J lost 11 bases. Germline CDR1 is MDHEN and CDR2 is SYDVKM. The CDR3 bases are TGTGCCAGCATCACGCCCGGGACAGGGGGCAAACTGTTTTTT. Protein product: CASITPGTGGKLFF. The entire variable domain, with the rest obtained from reference TRBV28 and TRBJ1-4, is as follows: DVKVTQSSRYLVKRTGEKVFLECVQDMDHENMFWYRQDPGLGLRLIYFSYDVKMKEKGDIPEGYSVSREKKERFSLILESASTNQTSMYLCASITPGTGGKLFFGSGTQLSVL.

The rearrangement joins TRBV18 to TRBJ2-3; 11 bases are a match to TRBD2. V shed 8 bases, J shed 5 bases, and the junction held 6 bases outside the gene matches. CDR1 and CDR2 (germline): KGHSH, LQKENI. The CDR3 has 14 amino acids. CDR3 region: CASRVGLAVDTQYF. CDR3 bases: TGTGCCAGCCGAGTGGGACTAGCGGTAGATACGCAGTATTTT.

This clone appeared a single time. This chain uses TRBV4-2 with TRBJ2-7; D perhaps matches TRBD2 (5 bases). V lost 5 bases and J lost 0, with 17 bases in between. CDR1 is LGHNA, CDR2 YNFKEQ, per germline. This CDR3 has 16 residues. DNA of the CDR3: TGTGCCAGCAGCTTTACTAGAGCGGAGCCCTCCTACGAGCAGTACTTC. As protein: CASSFTRAEPSYEQYF.